This is a list of T cell receptor beta chains from one sample in a study of blood T cell repertoires in COVID-19. Clones were read by immunoSEQ multiplex PCR, and TCRdb kept only the in-frame ones, dropping some. Among about 150,000 clones listed, 84% were seen once. Sequenced material: peripheral blood. The origin of the receptors is a human donor in a cohort sampled during active COVID-19. The CDR3 runs from the conserved cysteine through the conserved F or W. Fields, in order: clone size, J gene, V gene, D gene, CDR3 protein, CDR3 DNA. D genes are given only for firm matches. Clone sizes are given selectively: once, few, many, or a class where the clone is expanded.

abundance: -; j_gene: TRBJ2-2; v_gene: TRBV29-1; d_gene: TRBD2; CDR3aa: CSVGLLASGWNTGELFF; CDR3nt: TGCAGCGTTGGGCTCCTGGCTAGCGGGTGGAACACCGGGGAGCTGTTTTTT
abundance: -; j_gene: TRBJ2-5; v_gene: TRBV15; d_gene: TRBD2; CDR3aa: CATSRDLPGLADQETQYF; CDR3nt: TGTGCCACCAGCAGAGATTTACCGGGACTAGCGGACCAAGAGACCCAGTACTTC
abundance: -; j_gene: TRBJ2-1; v_gene: TRBV7-3; d_gene: -; CDR3aa: CASSLRGFYNEQFF; CDR3nt: TGTGCCAGCAGCTTAAGGGGCTTCTACAATGAGCAGTTCTTC
abundance: -; j_gene: TRBJ1-2; v_gene: TRBV11-2; d_gene: TRBD1; CDR3aa: CASSPLAGGYGYTF; CDR3nt: TGTGCCAGCAGCCCCCTGGCAGGGGGCTATGGCTACACCTTC
abundance: -; j_gene: TRBJ1-2; v_gene: TRBV7-3; d_gene: -; CDR3aa: CASSSRGDGESYTF; CDR3nt: TGTGCCAGCAGCTCCCGGGGGGACGGAGAGTCCTACACCTTC
abundance: -; j_gene: TRBJ2-6; v_gene: TRBV18; d_gene: TRBD1; CDR3aa: CASSPTGVGANVLTF; CDR3nt: TGTGCCAGCTCACCGACAGGGGTCGGGGCCAACGTCCTGACTTTC
abundance: -; j_gene: TRBJ2-5; v_gene: TRBV27; d_gene: -; CDR3aa: CASSRTAQETQYF; CDR3nt: TGTGCCAGCAGTCGGACAGCCCAAGAGACCCAGTACTTC
abundance: -; j_gene: TRBJ2-1; v_gene: TRBV19; d_gene: -; CDR3aa: CATRGRTLGHNEQFF; CDR3nt: TGTGCCACTCGAGGGAGGACCCTCGGGCACAATGAGCAGTTCTTC
abundance: -; j_gene: TRBJ2-1; v_gene: TRBV12-3/TRBV12-4; d_gene: -; CDR3aa: CASSLGPNNEQFF; CDR3nt: TGTGCCAGCAGTTTGGGGCCAAACAATGAGCAGTTCTTC
abundance: -; j_gene: TRBJ1-6; v_gene: TRBV7-2; d_gene: -; CDR3aa: CASSFKGRGPPLHF; CDR3nt: TGTGCCAGCAGCTTCAAAGGGAGGGGACCACCCCTCCACTTT
abundance: -; j_gene: TRBJ2-3; v_gene: TRBV10-3; d_gene: -; CDR3aa: CAISESVGGTTF; CDR3nt: TGTGCCATCAGTGAGTCAGTGGGCGGGACGACTTTT
abundance: -; j_gene: TRBJ1-2; v_gene: TRBV7-9; d_gene: TRBD1; CDR3aa: CASSWMTGGNGYTF; CDR3nt: TGTGCCAGCAGCTGGATGACAGGGGGGAATGGCTACACCTTC
abundance: -; j_gene: TRBJ1-2; v_gene: TRBV5-5; d_gene: TRBD1; CDR3aa: CASSLIAGGVYGYTF; CDR3nt: TGTGCCAGCAGCTTGATCGCAGGGGGTGTCTATGGCTACACCTTC
abundance: -; j_gene: TRBJ1-1; v_gene: TRBV7-9; d_gene: TRBD1; CDR3aa: CASSKNADRASEAFF; CDR3nt: TGTGCCAGCAGCAAAAACGCGGACAGGGCAAGTGAAGCTTTCTTT
abundance: -; j_gene: TRBJ1-3; v_gene: TRBV6-1; d_gene: -; CDR3aa: CASSERGLRSGNTIYF; CDR3nt: TGTGCCAGCAGTGAAAGAGGCTTACGCTCTGGAAACACCATATATTTT
abundance: -; j_gene: TRBJ1-2; v_gene: TRBV7-2; d_gene: -; CDR3aa: CASSQRGYGYTF; CDR3nt: TGTGCCAGCAGCCAGCGGGGCTATGGCTACACCTTC
abundance: once; j_gene: TRBJ2-4; v_gene: TRBV5-1; d_gene: TRBD1; CDR3aa: CASSWDRKNIQYF; CDR3nt: TGCGCCAGCAGCTGGGACAGAAAAAACATTCAGTACTTC
abundance: -; j_gene: TRBJ2-1; v_gene: TRBV5-1; d_gene: -; CDR3aa: CASSLGPRDNEQFF; CDR3nt: TGCGCCAGCAGCTTAGGCCCGCGGGACAATGAGCAGTTCTTC
abundance: once; j_gene: TRBJ1-2; v_gene: TRBV19; d_gene: -; CDR3aa: CASSIDQGNYGYTF; CDR3nt: TGTGCCAGTAGTATTGATCAGGGGAACTATGGCTACACCTTC
abundance: -; j_gene: TRBJ1-5; v_gene: TRBV4-1; d_gene: -; CDR3aa: CASSQGDISPQHF; CDR3nt: TGCGCCAGCAGCCAGGGGGACATCTCCCCCCAGCATTTT
abundance: -; j_gene: TRBJ1-2; v_gene: TRBV18; d_gene: -; CDR3aa: CASSPQPPYSGGYGYTF; CDR3nt: TGTGCCAGCTCACCACAACCTCCTTATAGCGGGGGCTATGGCTACACCTTC
abundance: -; j_gene: TRBJ2-2; v_gene: TRBV6-1; d_gene: TRBD1; CDR3aa: CASSDVTGGNTGELFF; CDR3nt: TGTGCCAGCAGTGATGTGACAGGGGGGAACACCGGGGAGCTGTTTTTT
abundance: few; j_gene: TRBJ2-5; v_gene: TRBV2; d_gene: TRBD2; CDR3aa: CASNLGTSGAQETQYF; CDR3nt: TGTGCCAGCAACCTCGGGACTAGCGGGGCCCAAGAGACCCAGTACTTC
abundance: -; j_gene: TRBJ2-1; v_gene: TRBV5-1; d_gene: -; CDR3aa: CASSLTGSSYNEQFF; CDR3nt: TGCGCCAGCAGCTTAACAGGGAGCTCCTACAATGAGCAGTTCTTC
abundance: -; j_gene: TRBJ1-5; v_gene: TRBV12-5; d_gene: -; CDR3aa: CASGLAPGRAGQPQHF; CDR3nt: TGTGCTAGTGGTTTGGCCCCAGGTAGAGCGGGGCAGCCCCAGCATTTT
abundance: once; j_gene: TRBJ2-2; v_gene: TRBV18; d_gene: -; CDR3aa: CASSNTGYTGELFF; CDR3nt: TGTGCCAGCTCAAATACAGGGTACACCGGGGAGCTGTTTTTT
abundance: once; j_gene: TRBJ2-7; v_gene: TRBV2; d_gene: TRBD1; CDR3aa: CASVPMGQVSYEQYF; CDR3nt: TGTGCCAGCGTCCCTATGGGACAGGTCTCCTACGAGCAGTACTTC
abundance: -; j_gene: TRBJ2-6; v_gene: TRBV24-1; d_gene: TRBD1; CDR3aa: CATSDPDRSSGANVLTF; CDR3nt: TGTGCCACCAGTGATCCGGACAGGTCGTCGGGGGCCAACGTCCTGACTTTC
abundance: -; j_gene: TRBJ1-4; v_gene: TRBV25-1; d_gene: -; CDR3aa: CASSPTEIGEKLFF; CDR3nt: TGTGCCAGCAGTCCCACAGAGATTGGGGAAAAACTGTTTTTT
abundance: -; j_gene: TRBJ1-1; v_gene: TRBV24-1; d_gene: -; CDR3aa: CATSDSTVGSRTEAFF; CDR3nt: TGTGCCACCAGTGATTCGACAGTGGGTAGCCGCACTGAAGCTTTCTTT
abundance: -; j_gene: TRBJ2-7; v_gene: TRBV4-1; d_gene: -; CDR3aa: CASSHGGSYEQYF; CDR3nt: TGCGCCAGCAGCCACGGCGGCTCCTACGAGCAGTACTTC
abundance: once; j_gene: TRBJ1-1; v_gene: TRBV5-8; d_gene: -; CDR3aa: CASSLIRQENWGNTEAFF; CDR3nt: TGTGCCAGCAGCCTAATCCGACAGGAGAATTGGGGGAACACTGAAGCTTTCTTT
abundance: -; j_gene: TRBJ2-2; v_gene: TRBV11-2; d_gene: -; CDR3aa: CASEGNTGELFF; CDR3nt: TGTGCCAGCGAGGGGAACACCGGGGAGCTGTTTTTT
abundance: -; j_gene: TRBJ2-3; v_gene: TRBV5-1; d_gene: TRBD1; CDR3aa: CASSLGQGRDTQYF; CDR3nt: TGCGCCAGCAGCTTGGGACAGGGGAGAGATACGCAGTATTTT
abundance: -; j_gene: TRBJ2-1; v_gene: TRBV7-2; d_gene: -; CDR3aa: CASSLGVGLSYNEQFF; CDR3nt: TGTGCCAGCAGCTTAGGTGTCGGACTCTCCTACAATGAGCAGTTCTTC
abundance: -; j_gene: TRBJ2-3; v_gene: TRBV21-1; d_gene: -; CDR3aa: CASSKVTGGTDTQYF; CDR3nt: TGTGCCAGCAGCAAAGTGACAGGGGGCACAGATACGCAGTATTTT
abundance: -; j_gene: TRBJ1-4; v_gene: TRBV6-5; d_gene: TRBD1; CDR3aa: CASGSRDRVEKLFF; CDR3nt: TGTGCCAGCGGAAGCCGGGACAGGGTCGAAAAACTGTTTTTT
abundance: -; j_gene: TRBJ2-1; v_gene: TRBV3-1/TRBV3-2; d_gene: TRBD1; CDR3aa: CASNQWDRYNEQFF; CDR3nt: TGTGCCAGCAATCAATGGGACAGGTACAATGAGCAGTTCTTC
abundance: -; j_gene: TRBJ2-7; v_gene: TRBV29-1; d_gene: TRBD1; CDR3aa: CSVGGQGNEQYF; CDR3nt: TGCAGCGTTGGGGGACAGGGGAACGAGCAGTACTTC
abundance: -; j_gene: TRBJ1-1; v_gene: TRBV4-1; d_gene: TRBD1; CDR3aa: CASSQTRDRSSEAFF; CDR3nt: TGCGCCAGCAGCCAAACCCGGGACAGATCCTCTGAAGCTTTCTTT
abundance: -; j_gene: TRBJ1-1; v_gene: TRBV2; d_gene: -; CDR3aa: CASSEGAGQENTEAFF; CDR3nt: TGTGCCAGCAGTGAAGGGGCGGGGCAGGAGAACACTGAAGCTTTCTTT
abundance: -; j_gene: TRBJ2-7; v_gene: TRBV5-1; d_gene: TRBD1; CDR3aa: CASSLDFSPGGYEQYF; CDR3nt: TGCGCCAGCAGCTTGGACTTCTCGCCAGGGGGCTACGAGCAGTACTTC
abundance: few; j_gene: TRBJ1-5; v_gene: TRBV2; d_gene: -; CDR3aa: CASSVGTRDRWSQHF; CDR3nt: TGTGCCAGCAGTGTAGGGACAAGGGATCGTTGGTCCCAGCATTTT
abundance: -; j_gene: TRBJ2-1; v_gene: TRBV7-9; d_gene: -; CDR3aa: CASSLSSHNEQFF; CDR3nt: TGTGCCAGCAGCTTATCTAGCCACAATGAGCAGTTCTTC
abundance: -; j_gene: TRBJ2-7; v_gene: TRBV5-1; d_gene: TRBD1; CDR3aa: CASSLETGGNPYEQYF; CDR3nt: TGCGCCAGCAGCTTGGAGACAGGGGGCAATCCTTACGAGCAGTACTTC
abundance: -; j_gene: TRBJ2-1; v_gene: TRBV9; d_gene: -; CDR3aa: CASSVARTGPDEQFF; CDR3nt: TGTGCCAGCAGCGTAGCTCGCACAGGGCCGGATGAGCAGTTCTTC
abundance: -; j_gene: TRBJ2-7; v_gene: TRBV2; d_gene: TRBD1; CDR3aa: CASRTGSYEQYF; CDR3nt: TGTGCCAGCAGGACAGGGTCCTACGAGCAGTACTTC
abundance: -; j_gene: TRBJ2-3; v_gene: TRBV19; d_gene: -; CDR3aa: CASSMGAGDTQYF; CDR3nt: TGTGCCAGTAGTATGGGGGCGGGAGATACGCAGTATTTT
abundance: -; j_gene: TRBJ2-2; v_gene: TRBV7-7; d_gene: TRBD1; CDR3aa: CASSWGTGENTGELFF; CDR3nt: TGTGCTAGCAGCTGGGGGACAGGGGAAAACACCGGGGAGCTGTTTTTT
abundance: -; j_gene: TRBJ2-5; v_gene: TRBV2; d_gene: TRBD2; CDR3aa: CASSAGLAGLRETQYF; CDR3nt: TGTGCCAGCAGTGCAGGACTAGCGGGCCTCCGGGAGACCCAGTACTTC
abundance: -; j_gene: TRBJ2-1; v_gene: TRBV5-8; d_gene: TRBD1; CDR3aa: CASSSRQGGFF; CDR3nt: TGTGCCAGCAGCTCAAGACAGGGCGGATTCTTC
abundance: -; j_gene: TRBJ2-7; v_gene: TRBV28; d_gene: TRBD1; CDR3aa: CASRKQGVGSYEQYF; CDR3nt: TGTGCCAGCAGGAAACAGGGGGTCGGCTCCTACGAGCAGTACTTC
abundance: -; j_gene: TRBJ1-3; v_gene: TRBV5-6; d_gene: -; CDR3aa: CASSPDRGGGNTIYF; CDR3nt: TGTGCCAGCAGCCCGGACCGGGGGGGAGGAAACACCATATATTTT